This record looks at one T cell receptor beta chain sequence and its context. Its specificity is not known. This record belongs to a study of post-analysis software for immune sequencing data. Study context: Disease courses included relapsing-remitting, secondary progressive and progressive-relapsing multiple sclerosis. Study-level points and caveats: The normalized Chao1 diversity of multiple sclerosis patients was significantly lower than that of controls. Samples made in the same batch grouped tightly together by F measure. Four to six TRBV segments, including TRBV5-6, TRBV5-1 and TRBV20-1, were more frequent in patients than controls.

Unique molecular identifiers were carried by the TCR beta cDNA libraries. The authors obtained approximately 460,000 cDNA molecules from approximately 1 to 10 million T cells. A single record per CDR3 protein comes from TCRdb applying MiXCR to the PCR reads. The table has more than 450,000 distinct CDR3 sequences, 44% seen once. Germline V CDR1 and CDR2: SGHRS, YFSETQ. CDR3 length: 13 amino acids. V gave up 1 base and J gave up 6 bases, with 8 bases separating them. The sequence was obtained from a girl between 5 and 17 years old with multiple sclerosis. Input material: blood. The V and J genes are TRBV5-1 and TRBJ2-1; D is uncertain. This chain's CDR3 is CASSLSTFNEQFF. In nucleotides, the CDR3 is TGCGCCAGCAGCTTGTCTACCTTCAATGAGCAGTTCTTC.